This TCR beta chain appears in the sequencing data of a study of OX40 agonist ivuxolimab in advanced cancers. Findings and limits, study-wide: Those patients achieving a partial response at 0.1-3.0 mg/kg showed among the lowest clonal expansion. Nonresponders included some who also had low normalized T-cell clonal expansion. CD4+ T cells averaged fewer expanded clones than CD8+ T cells.

Germline-derived CDR1 and CDR2 are MNHEY and SVGAGI. There are 16 residues in the CDR3. V gave up 4 bases and J gave up 5 bases; unmatched junction bases: 10. Notes on this clone: What it binds is unknown.

Some clones are missing from TCRdb's copy, which holds only in-frame ones; the method was immunoSEQ multiplex PCR. The profile covers 6,000 to 9,000 clones, with roughly three quarters appearing a single time and over 30% taken by the ten largest. Blood was sampled at baseline, cycle 4 day 1, and cycle 7 day 1. This sequence joins TRBV6-5 and TRBJ1-1; TRBD1 agrees at 10 bases. The receptor's source is an adult with an advanced solid tumor such as melanoma, head and neck, liver or kidney cancer. The specimen comprised CD4+ or CD8+ T cells sorted from blood, sampled in a trial of the OX40 agonist ivuxolimab. The CDR3 reads CASSWGPDRGRTEAFF. The CDR3 nucleotides are TGTGCCAGCAGTTGGGGACCTGACAGGGGGCGGACTGAAGCTTTCTTT.